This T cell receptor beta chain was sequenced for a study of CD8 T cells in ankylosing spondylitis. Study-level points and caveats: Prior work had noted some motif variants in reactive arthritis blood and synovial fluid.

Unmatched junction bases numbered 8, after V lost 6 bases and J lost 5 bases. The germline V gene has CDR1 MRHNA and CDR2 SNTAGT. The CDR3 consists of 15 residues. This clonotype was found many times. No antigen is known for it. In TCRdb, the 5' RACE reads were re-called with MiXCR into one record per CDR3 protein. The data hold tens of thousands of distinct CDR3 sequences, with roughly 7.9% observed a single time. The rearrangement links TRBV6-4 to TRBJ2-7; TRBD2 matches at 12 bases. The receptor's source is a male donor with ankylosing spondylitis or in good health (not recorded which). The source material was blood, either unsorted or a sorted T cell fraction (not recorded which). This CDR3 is CASRSTSGRFDEQYF. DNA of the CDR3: TGTGCCAGCAGGTCGACTAGCGGGAGATTCGACGAGCAGTACTTC.